These T cell receptor beta chains were read from a single sample in a study of shared clonotypes between healthy human individuals. Some clones are missing from TCRdb's copy, which holds only in-frame ones; the method was immunoSEQ multiplex PCR. In the table there are about 560,000 clones, roughly four fifths of which are singletons. Input material: PBMCs. The origin of the receptors is a woman aged 40 to 49 in good health. Some clones in this sample may be carry-over from other donors' samples. Each CDR3 is given with its conserved first and last residue. D genes are given only for firm matches. Size is omitted from some rows. Given values are once, few, many or a class for expanded clones.

clone_size: NA; j_call: TRBJ1-5; d_call: NA; v_call: TRBV19; cdr3_nt: TGTGCTAATAGTGAGGTCCGAGGGCAGCCCCAGCATTTT; cdr3_aa: CANSEVRGQPQHF
clone_size: NA; j_call: TRBJ2-1; d_call: NA; v_call: TRBV30; cdr3_nt: TGTGCCTGGAGAGCTGTACAGCGGGTGTTGTACAATGAGCAGTTCTTC; cdr3_aa: CAWRAVQRVLYNEQFF
clone_size: NA; j_call: TRBJ1-1; d_call: NA; v_call: TRBV20-1; cdr3_nt: TGCAGTGCCCTTATCTCGGACGTGGCTTTCTTT; cdr3_aa: CSALISDVAFF
clone_size: NA; j_call: TRBJ2-5; d_call: TRBD2; v_call: TRBV5-4; cdr3_nt: TGTGCCAGCAGCGTTAGCGGGAGTAGAAAGACCCAGTACTTC; cdr3_aa: CASSVSGSRKTQYF
clone_size: NA; j_call: TRBJ1-5; d_call: NA; v_call: TRBV6-5; cdr3_nt: TGTGCCAGCAGTTACTCGGGGAAGGGCCAGCCCCAGCATTTT; cdr3_aa: CASSYSGKGQPQHF
clone_size: NA; j_call: TRBJ1-1; d_call: NA; v_call: TRBV29-1; cdr3_nt: TGCAGCGTTGTTCGGGCGGTGAACACTGAAGCTTTCTTT; cdr3_aa: CSVVRAVNTEAFF
clone_size: NA; j_call: TRBJ1-2; d_call: NA; v_call: TRBV7-3; cdr3_nt: TGTGCCAGCAGCTTAGGAGGGAGTAACTATGGCTACACCTTC; cdr3_aa: CASSLGGSNYGYTF
clone_size: NA; j_call: TRBJ2-5; d_call: NA; v_call: TRBV20-1; cdr3_nt: TGCAGTATTAGACTTTGGGAGACCCAGTACTTC; cdr3_aa: CSIRLWETQYF
clone_size: NA; j_call: TRBJ2-7; d_call: NA; v_call: TRBV7-9; cdr3_nt: TGTGCCAGCAGCTTATTACCCTACGAGCAGTACTTC; cdr3_aa: CASSLLPYEQYF
clone_size: NA; j_call: TRBJ2-6; d_call: NA; v_call: TRBV7-6; cdr3_nt: TGTGCCAGCAGCTATCAGCCCTCTGGGGCCAACGTCCTGACTTTC; cdr3_aa: CASSYQPSGANVLTF
clone_size: NA; j_call: TRBJ1-5; d_call: TRBD1; v_call: TRBV28; cdr3_nt: TGTGCCAGCACCTACAGGGGACAGCCCCAGCATTTT; cdr3_aa: CASTYRGQPQHF
clone_size: NA; j_call: TRBJ2-5; d_call: NA; v_call: TRBV25-1; cdr3_nt: TGTGCCAGCAGTGACTACAGGGTGGGGGGGTACCACGAGACCCAGTACTTC; cdr3_aa: CASSDYRVGGYHETQYF
clone_size: NA; j_call: TRBJ1-3; d_call: NA; v_call: TRBV28; cdr3_nt: TGTGCCAGCAACCCGGGGGGGGGCGGAAACACCATATATTTT; cdr3_aa: CASNPGGGGNTIYF
clone_size: once; j_call: TRBJ2-5; d_call: TRBD1; v_call: TRBV9; cdr3_nt: TGTGCCAGCAGCCCGAGGACAGGGTTCGGAGAGACCCAGTACTTC; cdr3_aa: CASSPRTGFGETQYF
clone_size: few; j_call: TRBJ2-7; d_call: TRBD1; v_call: TRBV11-2; cdr3_nt: TGTGCCAGCAGCTTTCGGACAGGGCAGGACGAGCAGTACTTC; cdr3_aa: CASSFRTGQDEQYF
clone_size: NA; j_call: TRBJ2-2; d_call: NA; v_call: TRBV6-4; cdr3_nt: TGTGCCAGCAGTGTAGGGCTGAACACCGGGGAGCTGTTTTTT; cdr3_aa: CASSVGLNTGELFF
clone_size: few; j_call: TRBJ2-5; d_call: NA; v_call: TRBV7-9; cdr3_nt: TGTGCCAGCAGCCGTGACCAGGGATACCAGTACTTC; cdr3_aa: CASSRDQGYQYF
clone_size: few; j_call: TRBJ1-1; d_call: NA; v_call: TRBV6-1; cdr3_nt: TGTGCCAGCAGTCCCTCGGGCCTCATGAACACTGAAGCTTTCTTT; cdr3_aa: CASSPSGLMNTEAFF
clone_size: NA; j_call: TRBJ2-7; d_call: NA; v_call: TRBV4-2; cdr3_nt: TGTGCCAGCAGCCCTTCGGGGGAAACCTCCTACGAGCAGTACTTC; cdr3_aa: CASSPSGETSYEQYF
clone_size: NA; j_call: TRBJ1-1; d_call: NA; v_call: TRBV29-1; cdr3_nt: TGCAGCGTTGCTGGAGGGTCGCATGAAGCTTTCTTT; cdr3_aa: CSVAGGSHEAFF
clone_size: NA; j_call: TRBJ1-1; d_call: NA; v_call: TRBV7-6; cdr3_nt: TGTGCCAGCAGCACTAGTAGACAGCCGAACACTGAAGCTTTCTTT; cdr3_aa: CASSTSRQPNTEAFF
clone_size: NA; j_call: TRBJ1-5; d_call: NA; v_call: TRBV27; cdr3_nt: TGTGCCAGCAGTCTTCCCCTCAGCGATCAGCCCCAGCATTTT; cdr3_aa: CASSLPLSDQPQHF
clone_size: few; j_call: TRBJ2-2; d_call: NA; v_call: TRBV30; cdr3_nt: TGTGCCTGGAGTGTAGGAGGGCACACCGGGGAGCTGTTTTTT; cdr3_aa: CAWSVGGHTGELFF
clone_size: NA; j_call: TRBJ1-4; d_call: NA; v_call: TRBV7-2; cdr3_nt: TGTGCCAGCAGCTTCGACAGGAACAATGAAAAACTGTTTTTT; cdr3_aa: CASSFDRNNEKLFF
clone_size: NA; j_call: TRBJ2-2; d_call: NA; v_call: TRBV10-3; cdr3_nt: TGTGCCATCAGGGGTTCCGCCACCGGGGAGCTGTTTTTT; cdr3_aa: CAIRGSATGELFF
clone_size: NA; j_call: TRBJ1-5; d_call: TRBD1; v_call: TRBV7-2; cdr3_nt: TGTGCCAGCAGCGTACAGGGGCAGCCCCAGCATTTT; cdr3_aa: CASSVQGQPQHF
clone_size: many; j_call: TRBJ1-1; d_call: NA; v_call: TRBV18; cdr3_nt: TGTGCCAGCTCACCAATAACAAAGAACACTGAAGCTTTCTTT; cdr3_aa: CASSPITKNTEAFF
clone_size: NA; j_call: TRBJ2-2; d_call: TRBD1; v_call: TRBV19; cdr3_nt: TGTGCCACCCGGACCGACAGGGGGGGGAACACCGGGGAGCTGTTTTTT; cdr3_aa: CATRTDRGGNTGELFF
clone_size: NA; j_call: TRBJ1-1; d_call: NA; v_call: TRBV7-2; cdr3_nt: TGTGCCAGCAGCTTAGTAACGGGGAGGACTGAAGCTTTCTTT; cdr3_aa: CASSLVTGRTEAFF
clone_size: NA; j_call: TRBJ2-7; d_call: NA; v_call: TRBV27; cdr3_nt: TGTGCCAGCAGTTTATCTGTGTCTAGCCCCTACGAGCAGTACTTC; cdr3_aa: CASSLSVSSPYEQYF
clone_size: many; j_call: TRBJ1-4; d_call: TRBD1; v_call: TRBV7-9; cdr3_nt: TGTGCCAGCAGCCCGTCGTTTACAGGGGATCCAACTAATGAAAAACTGTTTTTT; cdr3_aa: CASSPSFTGDPTNEKLFF
clone_size: NA; j_call: TRBJ2-5; d_call: NA; v_call: TRBV20-1; cdr3_nt: TGCAGTGCCGTCGTTAAGGAGACCCAGTACTTC; cdr3_aa: CSAVVKETQYF
clone_size: few; j_call: TRBJ1-1; d_call: TRBD1; v_call: TRBV7-3; cdr3_nt: TGTGCCAGCAGCTTAGATACCAGGGGGCCTCGCACTGAAGCTTTCTTT; cdr3_aa: CASSLDTRGPRTEAFF
clone_size: NA; j_call: TRBJ1-5; d_call: TRBD1; v_call: TRBV7-9; cdr3_nt: TGTGCCAGCAGCGAGACAGGGGGGAACAATCAGCCCCAGCATTTT; cdr3_aa: CASSETGGNNQPQHF
clone_size: NA; j_call: TRBJ1-2; d_call: NA; v_call: TRBV28; cdr3_nt: TGTGCCGTCAGAAGGGCTAACTATGGCTACACCTTC; cdr3_aa: CAVRRANYGYTF
clone_size: NA; j_call: TRBJ2-2; d_call: NA; v_call: TRBV7-3; cdr3_nt: TGTGCCAGCAGCTTAAGCGGCGCGACCGGGGAGCTGTTTTTT; cdr3_aa: CASSLSGATGELFF
clone_size: NA; j_call: TRBJ2-1; d_call: NA; v_call: TRBV29-1; cdr3_nt: TGCAGCGGGAGGACCACCTACAATGAGCAGTTCTTC; cdr3_aa: CSGRTTYNEQFF
clone_size: NA; j_call: TRBJ2-2; d_call: NA; v_call: TRBV5-4; cdr3_nt: TGTGCCAGCAGCGCCGGGCCTAAAGGGGCCGGGGAGCTGTTTTTT; cdr3_aa: CASSAGPKGAGELFF
clone_size: few; j_call: TRBJ2-7; d_call: NA; v_call: TRBV27; cdr3_nt: TGTGCCAGCAGTACTCGACAGGGGAGGGCGTACGAGCAGTACTTC; cdr3_aa: CASSTRQGRAYEQYF
clone_size: NA; j_call: TRBJ2-7; d_call: NA; v_call: TRBV19; cdr3_nt: TGTGCCAGTAGTATGCCGGACGAGCCCTACGAGCAGTACTTC; cdr3_aa: CASSMPDEPYEQYF
clone_size: NA; j_call: TRBJ2-4; d_call: TRBD1; v_call: TRBV7-6; cdr3_nt: TGTGCCAGCAGCCCGGACAGGGGGCGCATAGCCAAAAACATTCAGTACTTC; cdr3_aa: CASSPDRGRIAKNIQYF
clone_size: NA; j_call: TRBJ2-5; d_call: NA; v_call: TRBV7-9; cdr3_nt: TGTGCCAGCAGCCTGGGGCATGAGACCCAGTACTTC; cdr3_aa: CASSLGHETQYF
clone_size: NA; j_call: TRBJ2-1; d_call: NA; v_call: TRBV6-5; cdr3_nt: TGTGCCAGCAGTTACTTCAATGAGCAGTTCTTC; cdr3_aa: CASSYFNEQFF
clone_size: NA; j_call: TRBJ1-1; d_call: NA; v_call: TRBV5-1; cdr3_nt: TGCGCCAGCAGCCCGGGGGCTGGATGGGGTACGCACACTGAAGCTTTCTTT; cdr3_aa: CASSPGAGWGTHTEAFF
clone_size: NA; j_call: TRBJ2-2; d_call: TRBD1; v_call: TRBV5-1; cdr3_nt: TGCGCCAGCAGCTTTGGCACCCAACAGGGGACCGGGGAGCTGTTTTTT; cdr3_aa: CASSFGTQQGTGELFF
clone_size: once; j_call: TRBJ1-2; d_call: NA; v_call: TRBV7-9; cdr3_nt: TGTGCCAGCAGCTTAGAGGGATGGGGCTACACCTTC; cdr3_aa: CASSLEGWGYTF
clone_size: NA; j_call: TRBJ1-1; d_call: TRBD1; v_call: TRBV27; cdr3_nt: TGTGCCAGCAGTTTATCAGGGGGCTGGACTGAAGCTTTCTTT; cdr3_aa: CASSLSGGWTEAFF
clone_size: NA; j_call: TRBJ2-6; d_call: TRBD1; v_call: TRBV4-2; cdr3_nt: TGTGCCAGCAGCCAAGGGACAGGGGGCAGAGTTGGGGCCAACGTCCTGACTTTC; cdr3_aa: CASSQGTGGRVGANVLTF
clone_size: NA; j_call: TRBJ2-7; d_call: NA; v_call: TRBV19; cdr3_nt: TGTGCCAGTAGTGAGTTCTTTGGGAGCTCCTACGAGCAGTACTTC; cdr3_aa: CASSEFFGSSYEQYF
clone_size: NA; j_call: TRBJ2-1; d_call: TRBD2; v_call: TRBV4-3; cdr3_nt: TGCGCCAGCAGCCCCAGCGGGGGCTACAATGAGCAGTTCTTC; cdr3_aa: CASSPSGGYNEQFF
clone_size: NA; j_call: TRBJ2-5; d_call: TRBD2; v_call: TRBV7-3; cdr3_nt: TGTGCCAGCAGCTTAAATGCCCGCGGGGGGACCCAGTACTTC; cdr3_aa: CASSLNARGGTQYF
clone_size: NA; j_call: TRBJ1-4; d_call: NA; v_call: TRBV18; cdr3_nt: TGTGCCAGCTCACCCCAACGGGGTGCGGAAGAAAAACTGTTTTTT; cdr3_aa: CASSPQRGAEEKLFF
clone_size: NA; j_call: TRBJ2-2; d_call: TRBD2; v_call: TRBV5-1; cdr3_nt: TGCGCCAGCAGCGCGTTAGGACTAGCCGAGAACACCGGGGAGCTGTTTTTT; cdr3_aa: CASSALGLAENTGELFF
clone_size: few; j_call: TRBJ2-5; d_call: TRBD1; v_call: TRBV7-9; cdr3_nt: TGTGCCAGCAGCTTACCCCCAGGGGGCGCCGGAGAGACCCAGTACTTC; cdr3_aa: CASSLPPGGAGETQYF